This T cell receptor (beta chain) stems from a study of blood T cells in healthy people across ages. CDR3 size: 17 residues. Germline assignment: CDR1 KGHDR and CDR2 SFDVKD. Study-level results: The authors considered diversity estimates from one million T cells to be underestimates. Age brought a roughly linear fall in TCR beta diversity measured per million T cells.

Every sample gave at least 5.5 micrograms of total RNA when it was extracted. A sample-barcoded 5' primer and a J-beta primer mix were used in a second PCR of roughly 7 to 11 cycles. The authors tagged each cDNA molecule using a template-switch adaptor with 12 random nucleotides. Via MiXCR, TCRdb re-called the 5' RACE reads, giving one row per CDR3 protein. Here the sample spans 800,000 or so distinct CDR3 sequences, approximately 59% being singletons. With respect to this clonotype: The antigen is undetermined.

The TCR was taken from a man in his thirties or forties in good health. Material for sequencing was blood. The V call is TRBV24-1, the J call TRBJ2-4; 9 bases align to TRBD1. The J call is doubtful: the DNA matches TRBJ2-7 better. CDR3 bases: TGTGCCACCAAGCCCCGTTCCGGGACAGGGCTAACCTACGAGCAGTACTTC. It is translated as CATKPRSGTGLTYEQYF.